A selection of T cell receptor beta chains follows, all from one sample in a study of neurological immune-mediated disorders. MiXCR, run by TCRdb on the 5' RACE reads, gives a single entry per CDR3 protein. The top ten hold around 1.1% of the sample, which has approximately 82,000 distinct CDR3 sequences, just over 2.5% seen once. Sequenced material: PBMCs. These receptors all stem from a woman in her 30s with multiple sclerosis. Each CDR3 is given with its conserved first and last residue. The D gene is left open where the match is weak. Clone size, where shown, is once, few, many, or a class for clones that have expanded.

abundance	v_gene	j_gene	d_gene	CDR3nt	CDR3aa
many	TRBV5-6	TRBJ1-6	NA	TGTGCCAGCAGCTTCATGGCGACTATTGCAGGAAAAAACCTCCACTTT	CASSFMATIAGKNLHF
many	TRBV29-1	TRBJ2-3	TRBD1	TGCAGCGTTGTCCCGGGACAGGGTTTAATGGATACGCAGTATTTT	CSVVPGQGLMDTQYF
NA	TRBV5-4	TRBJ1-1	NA	TGTGCCAGCAGGTTGGACGGGAACACTGAAGCTTTCTTT	CASRLDGNTEAFF
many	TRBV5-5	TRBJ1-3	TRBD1	TGTGCCAGCAGCCCCGGACAGGGGAGGTCTGGAAACACCATATATTTT	CASSPGQGRSGNTIYF
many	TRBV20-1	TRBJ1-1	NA	TGCAGTGCTAGACGCGGATCGAACACTGAAGCTTTCTTT	CSARRGSNTEAFF
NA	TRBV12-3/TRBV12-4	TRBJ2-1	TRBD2	TGTGCCAGCAGTACGACTAGCGGGGATGCTTACAATGAGCAGTTCTTC	CASSTTSGDAYNEQFF
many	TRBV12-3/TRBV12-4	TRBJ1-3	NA	TGTGCCAGCAGTTTTGGACGGGACGGCCCCCTATATTTT	CASSFGRDGPLYF
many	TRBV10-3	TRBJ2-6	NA	TGTGCCATCAGTGAGTTTCCGGCAGGGAAAACCTCTGGGGCCAACGTCCTGACTTTC	CAISEFPAGKTSGANVLTF
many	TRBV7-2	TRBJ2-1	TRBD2	TGTGCCAGCAGCTTTACTAGCGGGACTTACAATGAGCAGTTCTTC	CASSFTSGTYNEQFF
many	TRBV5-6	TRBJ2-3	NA	TGTGCCAGCAGCTTGTCGGGGGAAATCAGCACAGATACGCAGTATTTT	CASSLSGEISTDTQYF
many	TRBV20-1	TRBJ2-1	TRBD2	TGCAGTGCGCTTCGAGGGTGGGAGGGCTCTTTAGTCAATGAGCAGTTCTTC	CSALRGWEGSLVNEQFF
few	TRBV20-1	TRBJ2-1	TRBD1	TGCAGTGCTGGAGCGACAGGGTCCTACAATGAGCAGTTCTTC	CSAGATGSYNEQFF
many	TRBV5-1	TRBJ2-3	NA	TGCGCCAGCAGCGCAGGGGAAACCACAGATACGCAGTATTTT	CASSAGETTDTQYF
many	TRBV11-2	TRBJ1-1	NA	TGTGCCAGCAGCTTAGATGCCAGCATACCTTATGAAGCTTTCTTT	CASSLDASIPYEAFF
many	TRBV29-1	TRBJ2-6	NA	TGCAGCGTTGCGGCAGGGGACTCTGGGGCCAACGTCCTGACTTTC	CSVAAGDSGANVLTF
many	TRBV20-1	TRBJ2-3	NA	TGCAGTGTGGCGACTAGCACAGATACGCAGTATTTT	CSVATSTDTQYF
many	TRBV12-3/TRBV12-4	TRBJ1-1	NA	TGTGCCAGCAGTACCCGGGAGGGCCGGGCTGAAGCTTTCTTT	CASSTREGRAEAFF
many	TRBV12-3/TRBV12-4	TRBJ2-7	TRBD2	TGTGCCAGCAGCCGGACTAGCGGGAGTGGCGAGCAGTACTTC	CASSRTSGSGEQYF
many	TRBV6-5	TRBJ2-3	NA	TGTGCCAGCAGTTACCCTAGGGGTGCGCAGTATTTT	CASSYPRGAQYF
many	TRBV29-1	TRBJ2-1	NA	TGCAGCGTTCGCGAGCATGAGCAGTTCTTC	CSVREHEQFF
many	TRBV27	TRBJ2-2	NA	TGTGCCACGGAGGCCCAGGACGGGGAGCTGTTTTTT	CATEAQDGELFF
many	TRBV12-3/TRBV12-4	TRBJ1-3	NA	TGTGCCAGCAGTTCGGGGCTCCCAAACACCATATATTTT	CASSSGLPNTIYF
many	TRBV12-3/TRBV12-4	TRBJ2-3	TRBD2	TGTGCCAGCAGTTTCTCAAGCGGGAGCGCAGATACGCAGTATTTT	CASSFSSGSADTQYF
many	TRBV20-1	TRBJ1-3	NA	TGCAGTGCTAGTGACCGCAGCTCTGGAAACACCATATATTTT	CSASDRSSGNTIYF
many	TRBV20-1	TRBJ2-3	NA	TGCAGTGCTTGGGACCCTCGGAGCACAGATACGCAGTATTTT	CSAWDPRSTDTQYF
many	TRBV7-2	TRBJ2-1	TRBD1	TGTGCCAGCAGCCAACGGGGGACAGGTAAATGGGGTGAGCAGTTCTTC	CASSQRGTGKWGEQFF
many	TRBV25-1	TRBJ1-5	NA	TGTGCCAGCAGTGGGCAGCCCAATCAGCCCCAGCATTTT	CASSGQPNQPQHF
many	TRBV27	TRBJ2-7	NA	TGTGCCAGCGGATACACCATAGATGGACATTCCGAAGTTTACGAGCAGTACTTC	CASGYTIDGHSEVYEQYF
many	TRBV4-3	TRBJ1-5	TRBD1	TGCGCCAGCAGCCAAGATCTACAGACAGGGTGGAATCAGCCCCAGCATTTT	CASSQDLQTGWNQPQHF
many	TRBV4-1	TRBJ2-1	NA	TGCGCCAGCAGCCCTTACGGCGAGGGGATCGGTGGAAATGAGCAGTTCTTC	CASSPYGEGIGGNEQFF
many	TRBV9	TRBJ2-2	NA	TGTGCCAGCAGCGGCTACACCGGGGAGCTGTTTTTT	CASSGYTGELFF
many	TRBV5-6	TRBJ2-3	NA	TGTGCCAGCAGCTTTGTCGGGAGTAACGCAGATACGCAGTATTTT	CASSFVGSNADTQYF
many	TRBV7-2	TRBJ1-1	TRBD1	TGTGCCAGCAGCCCGCCCAGGGGGATGAACACTGAAGCTTTCTTT	CASSPPRGMNTEAFF
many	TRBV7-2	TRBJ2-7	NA	TGTGCCTCAGGCCGCTCCTACGAGCAGTACTTC	CASGRSYEQYF
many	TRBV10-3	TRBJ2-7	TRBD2	TGTGCCATCAGTGAGTCGACTAGCGGGATAGGGGACTACGAGCAGTACTTC	CAISESTSGIGDYEQYF
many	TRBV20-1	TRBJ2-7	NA	TGCAGTGCTAGAGTGGCTAGTGCCTCCTACGAGCAGTACTTC	CSARVASASYEQYF
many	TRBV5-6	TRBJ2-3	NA	TGTGCCAGCAGCTTGGTCTCAGATACGCAGTATTTT	CASSLVSDTQYF
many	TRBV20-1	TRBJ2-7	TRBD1	TGCAGTGCGACTGACAGGGGGCCCTACTACGAGCAGTACTTC	CSATDRGPYYEQYF
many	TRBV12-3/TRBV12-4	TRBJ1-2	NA	TGTGCCAGCAGTCTTGGGGAGGGCTACACCTTC	CASSLGEGYTF
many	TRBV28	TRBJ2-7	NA	TGTGCCTGCACTGGGGGCCCTGAGAGATACGAGCAGTACTTC	CACTGGPERYEQYF
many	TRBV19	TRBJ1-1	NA	TGTGCCAGTAGTATGCAGGACCCCACTGAAGCTTTCTTT	CASSMQDPTEAFF
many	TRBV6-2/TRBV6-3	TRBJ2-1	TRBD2	TGTGCCAGCAGTTTCGCGACTAGCGGGATAGAGCAGTTCTTC	CASSFATSGIEQFF
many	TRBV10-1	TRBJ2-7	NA	TGCGCCAGCAGAGCCCCCCAGGGGACGGGGCACGGAGACGAGCAGTACTTC	CASRAPQGTGHGDEQYF
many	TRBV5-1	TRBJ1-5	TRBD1	TGCGCCAGCAGCCCGGACAGGGGGGCGAATCAGCCCCAGCATTTT	CASSPDRGANQPQHF
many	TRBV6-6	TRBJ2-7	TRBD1	TGTGCCAGCAGTCCTGGACAGGGGTGGACCTACGAGCAGTACTTC	CASSPGQGWTYEQYF
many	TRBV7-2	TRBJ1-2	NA	TGTGCCAGCAGCTTAGGGGATAGCTATGGCTACACCTTC	CASSLGDSYGYTF
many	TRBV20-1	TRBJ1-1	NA	TGCAGTGCTAGCGGAGGCCCTCCGGACACTGAAGCTTTCTTT	CSASGGPPDTEAFF
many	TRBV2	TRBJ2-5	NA	TGTGCCAGCAACCGGGACACGGAAGAGACCCAGTACTTC	CASNRDTEETQYF
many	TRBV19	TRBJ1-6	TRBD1	TGTGCCAGTAGTCAGACAGGGGGCAATTCACCCCTCCACTTT	CASSQTGGNSPLHF
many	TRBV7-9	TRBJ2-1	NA	TGTGCCAGCAGCGACCGGGATAGGTCCTACAATGAGCAGTTCTTC	CASSDRDRSYNEQFF
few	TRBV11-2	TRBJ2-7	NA	TGTGACAGCAGCAATCTCGAGGACGAGCAGTACTTC	CDSSNLEDEQYF
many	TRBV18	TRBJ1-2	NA	TGTGCCAGCTCACAAGATACCGGGGCAATGGGCTATGGCTACACCTTC	CASSQDTGAMGYGYTF
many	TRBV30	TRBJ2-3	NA	TGTGCCTGGAGCCCGTCCCGTACGCAGTATTTT	CAWSPSRTQYF